These 7 T cell receptor beta chains were all obtained from the same sample, sequenced in a study of T cell responses to AZD1222 COVID-19 vaccine. Repertoires were generated with immunoSEQ multiplex PCR, while TCRdb's copy carries only in-frame clones and drops some. The data hold around 150,000 clones, with approximately 90% observed a single time. Here the sequenced sample was peripheral blood, taken 28 days after the second AZD1222 dose. The receptors here all came from an adult who received the AZD1222 COVID-19 vaccine.

This sequence joins TRBV10-2 and TRBJ1-1, with D perhaps TRBD1 (6 bases). Trimming stripped 5 bases from V and 1 base from J, with 17 bases between. The germline V gene encodes CDR1 WSHSY and CDR2 SAAADI. The CDR3 consists of 16 residues. The CDR3 sequence: CASSKGVARQNTEAFF. CDR3 coding DNA: TGCGCCAGCAGTAAGGGGGTCGCACGCCAGAACACTGAAGCTTTCTTT.

This chain links TRBV4-1 with TRBJ2-1; D is undetermined. V was trimmed by 0 bases and J by 11 bases, leaving 14 bases between them. Germline-derived CDR1 and CDR2 are MGHRA and YSYEKL. This CDR3 comprises 14 residues. The CDR3 DNA follows: TGCGCCAGCAGCCAAGATCCGACCCCTATGCAGCAGTTCTTC. Translating gives CASSQDPTPMQQFF.

This chain uses TRBV29-1 with TRBJ2-7; D may be TRBD1 or TRBD2 (5 bases each). V lost 6 bases and J lost 6, with 21 bases in between. This CDR3 is 14 amino acids long. CDR1 is SQVTM and CDR2 is ANQGSEA in the germline V gene. CDR3 sequence reads: CSVIEGRQVGEQYF. In DNA, the CDR3 is TGCAGCGTCATTGAGGGGCGGCAGGTTGGCGAGCAGTACTTC.

The rearrangement links TRBV5-6 to TRBJ1-1; 9 bases line up with TRBD1. Germline loops: CDR1 SGHDT, CDR2 YYEEEE. V lost 2 bases and J lost 7; bases outside the gene matches: 9. The CDR3 has 15 amino acids. CDR3 in amino acids: CASSLTGGPEGEAFF. CDR3 in DNA: TGTGCCAGCAGCTTAACAGGGGGCCCTGAGGGTGAAGCTTTCTTT.

The genes are TRBV2 and TRBJ2-2; D gene ambiguous. CDR3 size: 15 residues. V was shortened by 6 bases and J by 2 bases, with 13 bases between the two germline ends. Germline V CDR1 and CDR2: SNHLY, FYNNEI. CDR3 in DNA: TGTGCCAGCAGCCCGGCCAGCAGTAACACCGGGGAGCTGTTTTTT. Translating gives CASSPASSNTGELFF.

The chain couples TRBV7-2 to TRBJ1-2, with D unresolved. CDR3 size: 14 residues. V was clipped by 4 bases and J by 0 bases, with 9 bases between them. In germline, CDR1 is SGHTA, CDR2 FQGNSA. The CDR3 region has the DNA TGTGCCAGCAGCTCCCCGCCTCCTAACTATGGCTACACCTTC. Translation: CASSSPPPNYGYTF.

This chain links TRBV19 with TRBJ1-2; weak D call: TRBD1 (6 bases). CDR3 size: 13 residues. V dropped 6 bases and J dropped 6 bases, with 14 bases sitting between them. Germline values: CDR1 LNHDA, CDR2 SQIVND (reference sequence). The CDR3 DNA follows: TGTGCCAGTAGCCTAGGGGGTTCGGATGGCTACACCTTC. As protein: CASSLGGSDGYTF. Looking up the rest from reference TRBV19 and TRBJ1-2 gives the full variable domain: DGGITQSPKYLFRKEGQNVTLSCEQNLNHDAMYWYRQDPGQGLRLIYYSQIVNDFQKGDIAEGYSVSREKKESFPLTVTSAQKNPTAFYLCASSLGGSDGYTFGSGTRLTVV.